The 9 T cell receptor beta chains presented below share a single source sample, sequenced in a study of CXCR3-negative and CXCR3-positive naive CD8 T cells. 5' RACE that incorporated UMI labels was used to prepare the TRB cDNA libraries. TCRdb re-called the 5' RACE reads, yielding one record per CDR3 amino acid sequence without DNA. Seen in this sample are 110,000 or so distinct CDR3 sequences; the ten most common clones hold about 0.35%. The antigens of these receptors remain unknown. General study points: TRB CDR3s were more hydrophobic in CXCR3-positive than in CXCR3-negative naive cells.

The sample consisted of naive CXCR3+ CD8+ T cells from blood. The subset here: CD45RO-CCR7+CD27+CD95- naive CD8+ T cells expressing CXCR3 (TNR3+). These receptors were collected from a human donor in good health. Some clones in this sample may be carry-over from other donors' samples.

The CDR3 loop is CATSPPIVNEQFF. This chain joins TRBV24-1 and TRBJ2-1; TCRdb reports TRBD2, a call that lacks DNA to check it against. This CDR3 contains 13 residues. CDR1 KGHDR and CDR2 SFDVKD come from the germline V gene.

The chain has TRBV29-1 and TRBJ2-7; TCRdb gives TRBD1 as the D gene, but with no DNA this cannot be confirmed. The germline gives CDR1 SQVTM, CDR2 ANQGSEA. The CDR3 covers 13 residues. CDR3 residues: CSGGMGQEYEQYF.

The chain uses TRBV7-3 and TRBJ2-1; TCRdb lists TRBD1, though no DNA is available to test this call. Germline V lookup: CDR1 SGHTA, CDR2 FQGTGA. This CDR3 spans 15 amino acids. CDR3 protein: CASSPGPRTYNEQFF.

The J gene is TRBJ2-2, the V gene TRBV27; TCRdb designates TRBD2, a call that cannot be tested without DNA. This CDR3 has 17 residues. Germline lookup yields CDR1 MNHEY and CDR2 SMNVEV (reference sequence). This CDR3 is CASSSLQRSPDTGELFF.

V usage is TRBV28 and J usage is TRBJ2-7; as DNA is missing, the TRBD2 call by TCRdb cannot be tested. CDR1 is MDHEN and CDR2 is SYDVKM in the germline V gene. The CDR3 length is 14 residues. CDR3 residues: CASSLSGRRGEQYF.

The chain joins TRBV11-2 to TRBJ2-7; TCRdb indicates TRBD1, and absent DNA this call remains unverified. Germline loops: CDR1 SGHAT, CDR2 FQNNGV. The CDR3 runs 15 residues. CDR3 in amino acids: CASSSEAGYSYEQYF.

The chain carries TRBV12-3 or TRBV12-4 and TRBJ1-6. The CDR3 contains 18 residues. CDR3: CASSLQGLIGSYNSPLHF.

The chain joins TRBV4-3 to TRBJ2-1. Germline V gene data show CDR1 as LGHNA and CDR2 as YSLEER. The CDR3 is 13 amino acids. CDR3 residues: CASSLYLDNEQFF.

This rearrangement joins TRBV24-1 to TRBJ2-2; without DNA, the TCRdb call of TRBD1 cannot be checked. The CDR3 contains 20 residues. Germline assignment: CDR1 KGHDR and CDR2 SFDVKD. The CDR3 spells CATSESNRDSRLMDTGELFF.